This T cell receptor (beta chain) was retrieved from a study of tumor-infiltrating lymphocytes in primary liver carcinoma (dated by TCRdb to the late 2010s). About the study as a whole: Between November 2015 and early 2016, roughly five patients in China with histopathologically diagnosed primary liver carcinoma had their tumors surgically resected. Of the five patients, three men and two women aged 30 to 69 years, four had hepatocellular carcinoma and one had combined HCC and intrahepatic cholangiocarcinoma. The five patients had tumors staged T1-T3 N0M0, with maximum diameters ranging from about 4 to 11 cm. Each sample produced roughly 3.65 to 7.5 million productive TCRbeta reads, and read depth showed no significant difference between tissue types. TCRbeta repertoire sequencing, expression microarrays and whole-exome sequencing were combined in the study across five regions of each liver tumor, with adjacent normal tissue and blood also included. A total of approximately 35 specimens from 5 patients underwent TCRbeta repertoire sequencing, comprising 25 tumor regions, 5 adjacent noncancerous liver tissues and 5 peripheral blood samples. Reproducibility between technical replicate repertoires was high, with correlation coefficients above 0.95 and mean shared-clone rates roughly 0.87. The paper as a whole reports these results and caveats: Pairs of tumor regions showed greater repertoire overlap (mean around 35%) than tumor-adjacent pairs (roughly 17%) or tumor-blood pairs (around 15%), which is consistent with antigen-driven expansion. The top 250 clones accounted for a significantly greater share of the repertoire in tumors than in blood (p = 0.039). The study included only a few patients, and the authors note findings should be validated in a larger study. Only the TCR beta chain was sequenced, so true repertoire diversity is likely underestimated because unpaired alpha chains were not captured. Comparison of CD4+ and CD8+ T cell repertoires was precluded by the use of bulk unsorted samples.

From V the trimming removes 4 bases and from J it removes 5 bases, while the gene matches leave 9 bases of the junction unaccounted for. The CDR3 runs 15 amino acids, cysteine and phenylalanine included. Left in the record is the CDR3 DNA by itself, 45 bases read in frame from the first base. Looking up the germline V gene yields CDR1 MNHNS and CDR2 SASEGT. This clonotype was seen ten or more times. Its cognate antigen has yet to be identified. Within one base of it there is no much larger clone, and no base qualities were kept. Starting from about 550 ng total RNA, TCRbeta-specific cDNA was produced by reverse transcription with a constant-region primer and ProtoScript II reverse transcriptase. Three nested multiplex PCR rounds, following a slightly modified ARM-PCR procedure, were used to build the TCRbeta libraries. Each of the first two PCR rounds ran for approximately 11 cycles and used multiplex TRBV1-TRBV30 forward primers together with a Cbeta reverse primer. A final 25-cycle PCR with Deep VentR polymerase added sample barcodes and Illumina adapters. Before sequencing, amplicons of 200-500 bp were gel-purified using a QIAquick gel extraction kit. TCRbeta amplicons were sequenced on an Illumina HiSeq 2500 with 250-bp paired-end reads. The original pipeline was this. Reads were quality-trimmed with Trimmomatic v0.33, and paired reads were merged with FLASH v1.2.11 to recover full CDR3 sequences. V, D and J germline segments were assigned to the rearranged TCRbeta sequences using MiGEC v1.2.1b. VDJtools v1.0.0 computed clonotype statistics and Shannon-Wiener diversity indices. Except for diversity analysis, only the 250 most abundant clonotypes of each sample were used in subsequent analyses to reduce sampling bias. The raw public reads went through TCRdb reprocessing: fastp at Q25, MiXCR clone calling, in-frame beta chains kept. Merged by CDR3 protein, the rows form single entries marked with the most common genes and DNA. V and J calls and clone size were set by TCRdb, not the authors. The sample table holds hundreds of thousands of distinct CDR3 sequences, of which about 50% were seen once. Over 15% of the sample comes from the top ten.

RNA from unsorted whole blood was extracted with TRIzol reagent, and germline DNA was obtained with the DNeasy Blood & Tissue kit. At the time of sampling, the patients were treatment-naive and had chronic HBV infection. Before surgery, around 4.2 milliliters of peripheral blood were collected into K2EDTA tubes. Recombination connected TRBV6-1 to TRBJ2-5; 8 central nucleotides agree with TRBD1. The clonotype originates from a woman aged 25 to 45 with primary liver carcinoma and hepatitis B virus infection. Specimen: peripheral blood. The sequenced DNA is TGTGCCAGCAGTGTCACGCGGACAGGGACGGAGACCCAGTACTTC. Its protein is CASSVTRTGTETQYF.